The TCR beta chain under discussion was sequenced for a study of control samples from healthy donors and cancer patients. The repertoire was sequenced with immunoSEQ multiplex PCR; TCRdb's copy has only in-frame clones and lacks some. This table holds some 140,000 clones, approximately 94% found once. V gave up 8 bases and J gave up 7 bases, with 16 bases separating them. Germline V gene data show CDR1 as MNHEY and CDR2 as SVGAGI. This CDR3 contains 13 residues. The clonotype comes from a man aged 40-49 years in good health. This chain joins TRBV6-5 and TRBJ2-3, with D perhaps TRBD2 (7 bases). The sequencing input was blood. For the CDR3, the DNA is TGTGCCAGCGGGGGGGGCAACCCGAATACGCAGTATTTT. This gives the protein CASGGGNPNTQYF.